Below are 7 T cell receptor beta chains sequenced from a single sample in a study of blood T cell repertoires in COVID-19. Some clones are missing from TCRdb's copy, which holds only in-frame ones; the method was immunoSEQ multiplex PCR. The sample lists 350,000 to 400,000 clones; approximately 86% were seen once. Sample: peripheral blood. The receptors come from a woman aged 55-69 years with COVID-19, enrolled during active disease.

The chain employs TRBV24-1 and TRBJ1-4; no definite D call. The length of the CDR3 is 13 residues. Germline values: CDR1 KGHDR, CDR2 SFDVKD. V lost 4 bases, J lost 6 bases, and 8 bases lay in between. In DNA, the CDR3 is TGTGCCACCAGTGACGGGGTCGATGAAAAACTGTTTTTT. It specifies CATSDGVDEKLFF.

The CDR3 DNA reads TGTGCCAGTGGGCTAGCGGGGGGTTCTAGCACAGATACGCAGTATTTT. Translated: CASGLAGGSSTDTQYF. The chain is built from TRBV19 and TRBJ2-3; TRBD2 agrees at 11 bases. With V trimmed by 8 bases and J by 0 bases, 7 bases remained unmatched. Germline CDR1 reads LNHDA; CDR2 reads SQIVND (reference sequence). CDR3 length: 16 residues. Variable domain in full (rest from reference TRBV19 and TRBJ2-3): DGGITQSPKYLFRKEGQNVTLSCEQNLNHDAMYWYRQDPGQGLRLIYYSQIVNDFQKGDIAEGYSVSREKKESFPLTVTSAQKNPTAFYLCASGLAGGSSTDTQYFGPGTRLTVL.

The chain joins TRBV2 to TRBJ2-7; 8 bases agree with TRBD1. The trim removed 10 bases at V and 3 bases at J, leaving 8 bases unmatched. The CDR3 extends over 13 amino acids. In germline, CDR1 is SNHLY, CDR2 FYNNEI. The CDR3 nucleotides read TGTGCCATCCTCCCGGGACAGGTCTACGAGCAGTACTTC. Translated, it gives CAILPGQVYEQYF.

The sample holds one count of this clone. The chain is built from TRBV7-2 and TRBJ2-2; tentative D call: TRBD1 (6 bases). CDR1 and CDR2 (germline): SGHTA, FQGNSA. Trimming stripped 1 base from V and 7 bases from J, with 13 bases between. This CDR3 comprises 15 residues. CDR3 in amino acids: CASSLVAGVGGELFF. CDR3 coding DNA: TGTGCCAGCAGCTTAGTAGCAGGGGTGGGCGGGGAGCTGTTTTTT.

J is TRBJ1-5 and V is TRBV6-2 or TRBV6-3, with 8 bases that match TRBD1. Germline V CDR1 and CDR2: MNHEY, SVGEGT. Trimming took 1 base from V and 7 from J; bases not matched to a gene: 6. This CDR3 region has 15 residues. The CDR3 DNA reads TGTGCCAGCAGTTACTGGACAGGGCCCCCCCAGCCCCAGCATTTT. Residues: CASSYWTGPPQPQHF.

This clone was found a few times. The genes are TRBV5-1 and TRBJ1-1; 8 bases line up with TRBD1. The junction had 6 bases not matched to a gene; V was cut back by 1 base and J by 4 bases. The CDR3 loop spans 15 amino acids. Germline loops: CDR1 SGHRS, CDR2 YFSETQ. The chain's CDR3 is CASSLNRGDLTEAFF. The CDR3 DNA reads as TGCGCCAGCAGCTTGAACAGGGGGGACCTCACTGAAGCTTTCTTT. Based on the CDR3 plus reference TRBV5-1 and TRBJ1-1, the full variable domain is KAGVTQTPRYLIKTRGQQVTLSCSPISGHRSVSWYQQTPGQGLQFLFEYFSETQRNKGNFPGRFSGRQFSNSRSEMNVSTLELGDSALYLCASSLNRGDLTEAFFGQGTRLTVV.

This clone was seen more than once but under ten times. For the CDR3, the DNA is TGCGCCAGCAGCTTGGTCGGGGAGGGACGAAACACCATATATTTT. It codes for CASSLVGEGRNTIYF. J is TRBJ1-3 and V is TRBV5-1; TRBD1 might be the D (5 bases). Trimming took off 0 bases at V and 5 bases at J, with 12 bases between the two ends. The CDR3 is made up of 15 amino acids. Germline CDR1 reads SGHRS; CDR2 reads YFSETQ.